The clone carrying this TCR beta chain has at least ten counts. Its cognate antigen is unknown. The length of the CDR3 is 11 residues. Germline V lookup: CDR1 DFQATT, CDR2 SNEGSKA (reference sequence). V lost 4 bases to trimming and J lost 8 bases, with 11 bases between them. These data originate in a study of T cells after yellow fever vaccination. Whole-study findings and limits: A weaker secondary response peaked on day 5, the primary on day 15. The booster saw the reappearance of most primary-vaccination clones (around 96% CD4, around 88% CD8). FACS-sorted repertoires could contain abundant clonotypes contaminating from the bulk population.

It was through 5'RACE template switching that TCR cDNA was made, with a universal primer site and UMIs added. One entry per CDR3 protein, called by TCRdb with MiXCR from the 5' RACE reads. The table shows a few hundred thousand distinct CDR3 sequences, with roughly 3% occurring only once. The material was CD4+ T cells sorted from PBMCs, obtained 10 days after the yellow fever booster vaccination. The source of this sequence is a man aged 18 to 29 who received the YFV17D yellow fever vaccine. The chain is built from TRBV20-1 and TRBJ1-2; D possibly corresponds to TRBD1 (5 bases). Written as DNA, the CDR3 is TGCAGTGCTACGGCAGGGTCGGGCTACACCTTC. Residues: CSATAGSGYTF.